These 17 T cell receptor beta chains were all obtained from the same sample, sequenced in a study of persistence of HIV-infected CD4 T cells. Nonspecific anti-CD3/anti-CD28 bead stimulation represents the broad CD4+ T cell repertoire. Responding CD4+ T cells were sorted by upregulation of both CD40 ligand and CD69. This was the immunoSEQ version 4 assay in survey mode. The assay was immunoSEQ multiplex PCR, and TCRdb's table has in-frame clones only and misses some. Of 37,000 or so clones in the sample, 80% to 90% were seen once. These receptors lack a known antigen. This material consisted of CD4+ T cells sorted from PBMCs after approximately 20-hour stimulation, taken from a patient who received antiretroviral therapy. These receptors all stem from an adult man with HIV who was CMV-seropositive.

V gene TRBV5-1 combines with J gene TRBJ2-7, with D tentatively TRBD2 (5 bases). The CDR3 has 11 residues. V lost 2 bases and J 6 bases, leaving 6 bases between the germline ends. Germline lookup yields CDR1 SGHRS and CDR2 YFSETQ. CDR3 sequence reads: CASSLEGEQYF. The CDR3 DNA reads TGCGCCAGCAGCTTAGAGGGCGAGCAGTACTTC.

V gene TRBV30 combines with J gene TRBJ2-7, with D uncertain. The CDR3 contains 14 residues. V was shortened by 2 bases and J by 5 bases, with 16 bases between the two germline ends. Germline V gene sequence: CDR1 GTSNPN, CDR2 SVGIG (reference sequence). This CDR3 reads CAWSRSRSANEQYF. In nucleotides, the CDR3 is TGTGCCTGGAGTAGAAGTAGATCTGCGAACGAGCAGTACTTC.

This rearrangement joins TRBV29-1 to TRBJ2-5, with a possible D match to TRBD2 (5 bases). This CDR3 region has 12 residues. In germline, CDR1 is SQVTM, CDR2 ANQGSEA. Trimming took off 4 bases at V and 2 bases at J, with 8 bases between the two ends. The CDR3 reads CSVGRGQETQYF. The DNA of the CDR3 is TGCAGCGTTGGCCGGGGTCAAGAGACCCAGTACTTC. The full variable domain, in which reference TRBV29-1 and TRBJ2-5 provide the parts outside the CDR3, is SAVISQKPSRDICQRGTSLTIQCQVDSQVTMMFWYRQQPGQSLTLIATANQGSEATYESGFVIDKFPISRPNLTFSTLTVSNMSPEDSSIYLCSVGRGQETQYFGPGTRLLVL.

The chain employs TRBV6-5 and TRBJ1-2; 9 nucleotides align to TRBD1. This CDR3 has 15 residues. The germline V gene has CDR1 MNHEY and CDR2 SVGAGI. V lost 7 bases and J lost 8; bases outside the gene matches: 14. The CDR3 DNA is TGTGCCAGCACCCGATACAACGACAGGGGGGGAGGCTACACCTTC. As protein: CASTRYNDRGGGYTF.

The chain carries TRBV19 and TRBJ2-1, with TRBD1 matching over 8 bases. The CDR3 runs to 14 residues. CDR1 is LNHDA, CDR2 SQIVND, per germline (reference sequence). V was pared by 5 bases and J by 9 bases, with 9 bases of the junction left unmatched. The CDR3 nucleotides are TGTGCCAGTAGTGGCCGACAGGGGTCAGGTGAGCAGTTCTTC. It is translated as CASSGRQGSGEQFF. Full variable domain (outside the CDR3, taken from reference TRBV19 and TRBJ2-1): DGGITQSPKYLFRKEGQNVTLSCEQNLNHDAMYWYRQDPGQGLRLIYYSQIVNDFQKGDIAEGYSVSREKKESFPLTVTSAQKNPTAFYLCASSGRQGSGEQFFGPGTRLTVL.

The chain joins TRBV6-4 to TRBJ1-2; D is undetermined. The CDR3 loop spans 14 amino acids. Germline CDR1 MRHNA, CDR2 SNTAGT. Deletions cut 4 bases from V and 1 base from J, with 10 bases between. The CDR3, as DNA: TGTGCCAGCAGTGTCTTTATGGGTAACTATGGCTACACCTTC. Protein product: CASSVFMGNYGYTF.

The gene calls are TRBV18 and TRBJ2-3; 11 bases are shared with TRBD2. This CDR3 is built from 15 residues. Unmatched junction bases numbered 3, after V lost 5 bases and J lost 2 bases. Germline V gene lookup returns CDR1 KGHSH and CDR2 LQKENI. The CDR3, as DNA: TGTGCCAGCTCAATGGGACTAGCGGCCACAGATACGCAGTATTTT. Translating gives CASSMGLAATDTQYF.

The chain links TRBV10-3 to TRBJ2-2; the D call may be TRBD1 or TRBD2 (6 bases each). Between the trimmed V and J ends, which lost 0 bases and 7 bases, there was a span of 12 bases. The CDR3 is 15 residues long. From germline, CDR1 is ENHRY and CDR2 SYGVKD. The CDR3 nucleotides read TGTGCCATCAGTGAGTCGACAGGAGGGCTCGGGGAGCTGTTTTTT. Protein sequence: CAISESTGGLGELFF.

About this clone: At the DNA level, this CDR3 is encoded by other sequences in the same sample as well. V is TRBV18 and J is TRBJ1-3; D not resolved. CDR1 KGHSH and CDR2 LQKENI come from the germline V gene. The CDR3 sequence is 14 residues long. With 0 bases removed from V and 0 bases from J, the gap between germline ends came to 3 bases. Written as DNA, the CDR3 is TGTGCCAGCTCACCACCAGTCTCTGGAAACACCATATATTTT. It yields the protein CASSPPVSGNTIYF.

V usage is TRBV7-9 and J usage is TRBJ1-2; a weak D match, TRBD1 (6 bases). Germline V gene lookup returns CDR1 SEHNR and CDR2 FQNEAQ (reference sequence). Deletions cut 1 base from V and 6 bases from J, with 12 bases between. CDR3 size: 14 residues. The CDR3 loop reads CASSLEGGSHGYTF. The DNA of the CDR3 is TGTGCCAGCAGCTTAGAAGGGGGGAGTCATGGCTACACCTTC.

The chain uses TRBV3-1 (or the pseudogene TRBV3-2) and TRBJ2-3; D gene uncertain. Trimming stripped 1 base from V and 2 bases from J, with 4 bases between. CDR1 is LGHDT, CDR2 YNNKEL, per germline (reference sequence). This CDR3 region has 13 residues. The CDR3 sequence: CASSQVLTDTQYF. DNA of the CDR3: TGTGCCAGCAGCCAAGTCCTCACAGATACGCAGTATTTT.

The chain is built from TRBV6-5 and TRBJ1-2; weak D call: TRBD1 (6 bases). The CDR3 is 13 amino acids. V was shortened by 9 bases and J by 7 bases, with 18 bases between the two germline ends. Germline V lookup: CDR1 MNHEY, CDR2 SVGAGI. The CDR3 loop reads CASRDTSLSGYTF. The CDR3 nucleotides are TGTGCCAGTCGGGACACCTCCCTATCTGGCTACACCTTC.

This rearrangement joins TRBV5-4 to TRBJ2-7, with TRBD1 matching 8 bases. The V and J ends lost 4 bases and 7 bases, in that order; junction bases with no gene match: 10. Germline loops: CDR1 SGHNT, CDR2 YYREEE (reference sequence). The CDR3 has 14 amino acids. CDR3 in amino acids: CASSPGQVVWEQYF. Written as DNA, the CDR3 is TGTGCCAGCAGCCCGGGACAGGTTGTTTGGGAGCAGTACTTC.

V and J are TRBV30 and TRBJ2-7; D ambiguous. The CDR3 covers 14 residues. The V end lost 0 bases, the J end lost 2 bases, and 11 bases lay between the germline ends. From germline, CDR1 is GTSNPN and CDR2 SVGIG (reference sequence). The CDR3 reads CAWSVPRRAYEQYF. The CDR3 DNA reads TGTGCCTGGAGTGTACCACGCAGAGCCTACGAGCAGTACTTC. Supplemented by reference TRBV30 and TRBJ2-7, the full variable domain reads SQTIHQWPATLVQPVGSPLSLECTVEGTSNPNLYWYRQAAGRGLQLLFYSVGIGQISSEVPQNLSASRPQDRQFILSSKKLLLSDSGFYLCAWSVPRRAYEQYFGPGTRLTVT.

CDR3 sequence (DNA): TGTGCCAGCAGCCAAGAATACTACGAGCAGTACTTC. This encodes CASSQEYYEQYF. The rearrangement links TRBV3-1 (or the pseudogene TRBV3-2) to TRBJ2-7, with unresolved D. V was shortened by 0 bases and J by 3 bases, with 3 bases between the two germline ends. The germline CDR1 and CDR2 sequences are LGHDT and YNNKEL (reference sequence). The CDR3 runs 12 residues.

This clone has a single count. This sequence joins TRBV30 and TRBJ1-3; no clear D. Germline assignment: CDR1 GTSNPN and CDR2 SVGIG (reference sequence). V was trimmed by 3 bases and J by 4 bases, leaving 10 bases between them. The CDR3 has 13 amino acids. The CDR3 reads CAWSSLAGNTIYF. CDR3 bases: TGTGCCTGGAGCTCATTAGCCGGAAACACCATATATTTT.

In DNA form, the CDR3 reads TGTGCCAGCAGTCCGGGGACAGGCCCTAACTATGGCTACACCTTC. This sequence encodes CASSPGTGPNYGYTF. The chain carries TRBV27 and TRBJ1-2; 8 nucleotides align to TRBD1. The length of the CDR3 is 15 residues. Per germline, CDR1 MNHEY and CDR2 SMNVEV (reference sequence). J gave up 0 bases and V 5 bases, and 5 bases lay outside the gene matches.